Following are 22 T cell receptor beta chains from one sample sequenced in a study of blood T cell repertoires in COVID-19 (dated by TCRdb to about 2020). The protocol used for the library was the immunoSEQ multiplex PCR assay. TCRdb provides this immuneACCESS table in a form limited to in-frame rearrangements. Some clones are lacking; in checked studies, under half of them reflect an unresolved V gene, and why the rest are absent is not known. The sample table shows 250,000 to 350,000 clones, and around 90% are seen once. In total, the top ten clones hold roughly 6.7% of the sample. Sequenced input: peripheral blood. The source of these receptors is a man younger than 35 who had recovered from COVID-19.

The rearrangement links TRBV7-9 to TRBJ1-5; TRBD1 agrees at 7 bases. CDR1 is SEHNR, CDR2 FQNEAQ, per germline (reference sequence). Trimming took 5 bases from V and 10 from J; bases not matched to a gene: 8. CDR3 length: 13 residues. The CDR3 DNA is TGTGCCAGCAGCCAGGGGGGAGCGCCTCCCCAGCATTTT. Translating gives CASSQGGAPPQHF. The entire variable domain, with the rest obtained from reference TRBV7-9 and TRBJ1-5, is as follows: DTGVSQNPRHKITKRGQNVTFRCDPISEHNRLYWYRQTLGQGPEFLTYFQNEAQLEKSRLLSDRFSAERPKGSFSTLEIQRTEQGDSAMYLCASSQGGAPPQHFGDGTRLSIL.

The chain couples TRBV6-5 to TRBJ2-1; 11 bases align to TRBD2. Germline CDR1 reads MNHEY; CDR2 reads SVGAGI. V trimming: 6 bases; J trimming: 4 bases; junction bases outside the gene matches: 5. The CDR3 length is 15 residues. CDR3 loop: CASRSGTSGYNEQFF. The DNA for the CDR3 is TGTGCCAGCAGGTCCGGGACTAGCGGATACAATGAGCAGTTCTTC.

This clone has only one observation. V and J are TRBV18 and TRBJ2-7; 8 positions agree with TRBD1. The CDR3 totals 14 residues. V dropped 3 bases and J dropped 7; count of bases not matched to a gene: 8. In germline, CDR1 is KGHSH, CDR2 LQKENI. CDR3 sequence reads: CASSPGQGAREQYF. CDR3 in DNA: TGTGCCAGCTCACCCGGGCAGGGGGCGAGGGAGCAGTACTTC. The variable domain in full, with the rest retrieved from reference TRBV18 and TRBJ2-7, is NAGVMQNPRHLVRRRGQEARLRCSPMKGHSHVYWYRQLPEEGLKFMVYLQKENIIDESGMPKERFSAEFPKEGPSILRIQQVVRGDSAAYFCASSPGQGAREQYFGPGTRLTVT.

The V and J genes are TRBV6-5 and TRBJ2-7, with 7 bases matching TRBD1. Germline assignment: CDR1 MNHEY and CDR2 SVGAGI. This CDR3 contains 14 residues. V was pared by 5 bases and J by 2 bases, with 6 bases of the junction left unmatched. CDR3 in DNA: TGTGCCAGCAGTCCGACAGGGAAAGCCTACGAGCAGTACTTC. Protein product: CASSPTGKAYEQYF.

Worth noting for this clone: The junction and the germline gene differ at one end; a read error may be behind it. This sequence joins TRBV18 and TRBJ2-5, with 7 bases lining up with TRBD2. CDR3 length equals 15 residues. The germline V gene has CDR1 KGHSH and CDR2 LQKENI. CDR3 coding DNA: TGTGCCAGTTCACCACCAGCTAGCGGCCAAGAGACCCAGTACTTC. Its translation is CASSPPASGQETQYF. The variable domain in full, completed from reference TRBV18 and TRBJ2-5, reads NAGVMQNPRHLVRRRGQEARLRCSPMKGHSHVYWYRQLPEEGLKFMVYLQKENIIDESGMPKERFSAEFPKEGPSILRIQQVVRGDSAAYFCASSPPASGQETQYFGPGTRLLVL.

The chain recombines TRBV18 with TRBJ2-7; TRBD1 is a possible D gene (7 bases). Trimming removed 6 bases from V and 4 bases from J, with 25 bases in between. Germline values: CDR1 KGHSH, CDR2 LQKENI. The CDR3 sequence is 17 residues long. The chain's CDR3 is CASSTRGAQTLSYEQYF. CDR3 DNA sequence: TGTGCCAGCTCCACCAGGGGGGCACAGACCTTATCGTACGAGCAGTACTTC.

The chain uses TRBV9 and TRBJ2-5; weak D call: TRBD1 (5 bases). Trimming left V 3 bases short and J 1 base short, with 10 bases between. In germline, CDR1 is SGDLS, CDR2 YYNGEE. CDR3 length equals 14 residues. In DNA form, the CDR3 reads TGTGCCAGCAGCGCTGGACATTCCCAAGAGACCCAGTACTTC. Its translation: CASSAGHSQETQYF.

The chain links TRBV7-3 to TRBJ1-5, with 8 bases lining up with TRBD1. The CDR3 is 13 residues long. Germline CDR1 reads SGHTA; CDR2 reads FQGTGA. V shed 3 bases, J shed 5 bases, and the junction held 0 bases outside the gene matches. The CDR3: CASSLGQDQPQHF. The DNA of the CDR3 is TGTGCCAGCAGCTTGGGACAGGATCAGCCCCAGCATTTT.

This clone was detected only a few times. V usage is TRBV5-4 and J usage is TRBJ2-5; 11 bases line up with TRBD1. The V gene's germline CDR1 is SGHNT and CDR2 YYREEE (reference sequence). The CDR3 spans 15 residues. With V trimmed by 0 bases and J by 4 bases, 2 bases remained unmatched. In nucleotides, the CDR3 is TGTGCCAGCAGCTTGGGGGACAGGGGGACAGAGACCCAGTACTTC. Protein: CASSLGDRGTETQYF. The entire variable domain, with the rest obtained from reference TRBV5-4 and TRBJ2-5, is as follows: ETGVTQSPTHLIKTRGQQVTLRCSSQSGHNTVSWYQQALGQGPQFIFQYYREEENGRGNFPPRFSGLQFPNYSSELNVNALELDDSALYLCASSLGDRGTETQYFGPGTRLLVL.

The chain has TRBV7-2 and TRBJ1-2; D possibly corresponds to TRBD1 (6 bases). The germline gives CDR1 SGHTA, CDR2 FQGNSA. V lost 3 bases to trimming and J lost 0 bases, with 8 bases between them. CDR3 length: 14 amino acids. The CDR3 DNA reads TGTGCCAGCAGCTTGGACAGAACTAACTATGGCTACACCTTC. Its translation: CASSLDRTNYGYTF.

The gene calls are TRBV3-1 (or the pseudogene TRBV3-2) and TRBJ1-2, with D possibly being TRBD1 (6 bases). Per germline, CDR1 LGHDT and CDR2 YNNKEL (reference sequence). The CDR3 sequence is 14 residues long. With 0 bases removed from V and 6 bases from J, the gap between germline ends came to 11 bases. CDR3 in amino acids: CASSQEQGRDGYTF. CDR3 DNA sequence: TGTGCCAGCAGCCAAGAACAGGGTAGAGATGGCTACACCTTC.

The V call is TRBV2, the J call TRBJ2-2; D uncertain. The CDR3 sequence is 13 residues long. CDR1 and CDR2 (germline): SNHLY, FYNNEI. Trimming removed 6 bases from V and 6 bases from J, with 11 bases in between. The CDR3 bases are TGTGCCAGCAGGGAACAGAGCGCCGGGGAGCTGTTTTTT. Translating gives CASREQSAGELFF.

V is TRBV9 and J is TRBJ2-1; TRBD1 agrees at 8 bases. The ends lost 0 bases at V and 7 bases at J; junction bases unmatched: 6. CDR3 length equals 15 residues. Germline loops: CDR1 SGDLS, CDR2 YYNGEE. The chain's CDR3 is CASSVGQGTANEQFF. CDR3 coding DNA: TGTGCCAGCAGCGTAGGACAGGGGACCGCTAATGAGCAGTTCTTC.

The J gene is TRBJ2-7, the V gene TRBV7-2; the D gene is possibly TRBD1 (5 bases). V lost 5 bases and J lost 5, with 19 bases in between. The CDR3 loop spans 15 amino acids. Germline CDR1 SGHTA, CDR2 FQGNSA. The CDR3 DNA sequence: TGTGCCAGCAGCGTAGGGCCAGGGTCCGGCGACGAGCAGTACTTC. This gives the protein CASSVGPGSGDEQYF. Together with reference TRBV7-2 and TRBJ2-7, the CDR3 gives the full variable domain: GAGVSQSPSNKVTEKGKDVELRCDPISGHTALYWYRQSLGQGLEFLIYFQGNSAPDKSGLPSDRFSAERTGGSVSTLTIQRTQQEDSAVYLCASSVGPGSGDEQYFGPGTRLTVT.

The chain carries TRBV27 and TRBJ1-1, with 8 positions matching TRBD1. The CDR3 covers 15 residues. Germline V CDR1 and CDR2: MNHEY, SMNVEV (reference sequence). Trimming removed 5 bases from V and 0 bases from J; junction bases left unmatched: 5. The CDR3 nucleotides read TGTGCCAGCAGTCCCGACAGGGGAATGAACACTGAAGCTTTCTTT. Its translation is CASSPDRGMNTEAFF.

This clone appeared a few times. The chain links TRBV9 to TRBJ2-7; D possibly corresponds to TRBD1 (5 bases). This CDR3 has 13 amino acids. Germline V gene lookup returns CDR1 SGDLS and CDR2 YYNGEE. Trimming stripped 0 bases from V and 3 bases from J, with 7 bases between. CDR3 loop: CASSVGGRYEQYF. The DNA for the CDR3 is TGTGCCAGCAGCGTAGGGGGCCGCTACGAGCAGTACTTC.

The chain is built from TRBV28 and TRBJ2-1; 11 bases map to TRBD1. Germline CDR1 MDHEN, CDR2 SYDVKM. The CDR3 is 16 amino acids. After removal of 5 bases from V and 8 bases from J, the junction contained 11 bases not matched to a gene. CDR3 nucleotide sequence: TGTGCCAGCAGTACGCCTTGGACAGGGGGCGAGTATGAGCAGTTCTTC. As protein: CASSTPWTGGEYEQFF.

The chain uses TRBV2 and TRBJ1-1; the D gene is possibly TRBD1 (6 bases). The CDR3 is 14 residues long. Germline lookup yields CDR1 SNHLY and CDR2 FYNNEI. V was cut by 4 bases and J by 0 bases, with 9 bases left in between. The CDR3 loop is CASSGQALNTEAFF. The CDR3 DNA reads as TGTGCCAGCAGTGGACAGGCCCTGAACACTGAAGCTTTCTTT.

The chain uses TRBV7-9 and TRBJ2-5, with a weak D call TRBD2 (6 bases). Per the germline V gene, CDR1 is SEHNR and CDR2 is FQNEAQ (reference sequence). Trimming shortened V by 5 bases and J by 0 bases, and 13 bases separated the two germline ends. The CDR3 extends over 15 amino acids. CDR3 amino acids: CASSNTRDYQETQYF. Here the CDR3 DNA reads TGTGCCAGCAGCAATACCCGGGACTACCAAGAGACCCAGTACTTC.

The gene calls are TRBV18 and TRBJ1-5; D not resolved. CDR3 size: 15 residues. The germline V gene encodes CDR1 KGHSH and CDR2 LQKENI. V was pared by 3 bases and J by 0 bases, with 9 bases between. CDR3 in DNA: TGTGCCAGCTCACCCCCTGGAGGTAGCAATCAGCCCCAGCATTTT. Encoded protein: CASSPPGGSNQPQHF.

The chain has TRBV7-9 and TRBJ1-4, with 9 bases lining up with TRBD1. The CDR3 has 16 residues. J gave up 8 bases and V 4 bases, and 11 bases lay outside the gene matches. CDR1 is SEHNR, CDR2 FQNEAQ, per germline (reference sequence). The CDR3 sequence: CASSYTGTGIGEKLFF. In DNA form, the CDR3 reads TGTGCCAGCAGCTACACCGGGACAGGGATCGGAGAAAAACTGTTTTTT.

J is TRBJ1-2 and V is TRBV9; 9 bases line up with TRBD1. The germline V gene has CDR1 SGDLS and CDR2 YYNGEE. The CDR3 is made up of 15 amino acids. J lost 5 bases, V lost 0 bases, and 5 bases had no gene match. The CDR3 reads CASSVEEGTGYGYTF. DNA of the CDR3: TGTGCCAGCAGCGTAGAAGAGGGGACAGGGTATGGCTACACCTTC.